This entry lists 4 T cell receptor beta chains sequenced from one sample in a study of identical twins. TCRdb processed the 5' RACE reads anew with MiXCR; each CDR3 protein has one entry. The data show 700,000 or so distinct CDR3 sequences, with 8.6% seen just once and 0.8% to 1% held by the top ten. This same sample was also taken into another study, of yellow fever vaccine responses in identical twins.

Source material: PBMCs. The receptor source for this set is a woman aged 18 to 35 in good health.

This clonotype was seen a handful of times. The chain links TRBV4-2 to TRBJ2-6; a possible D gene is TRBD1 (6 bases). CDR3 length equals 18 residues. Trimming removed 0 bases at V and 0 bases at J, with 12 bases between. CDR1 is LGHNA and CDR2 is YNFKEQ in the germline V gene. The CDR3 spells CASSQDGDTNSGANVLTF. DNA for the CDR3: TGTGCCAGCAGCCAAGATGGGGACACAAACTCTGGGGCCAACGTCCTGACTTTC.

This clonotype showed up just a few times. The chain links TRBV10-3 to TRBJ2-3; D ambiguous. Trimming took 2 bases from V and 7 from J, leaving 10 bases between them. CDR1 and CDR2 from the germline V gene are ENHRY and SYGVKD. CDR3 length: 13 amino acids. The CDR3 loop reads CAISEPGRNTQYF. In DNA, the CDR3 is TGTGCCATCAGTGAGCCCGGGCGTAATACGCAGTATTTT.

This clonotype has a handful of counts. The CDR3 region is CSARDMRGAGTTTGELFF. The CDR3 nucleotides read TGCAGTGCTAGAGATATGCGGGGGGCCGGGACTACCACCGGGGAGCTGTTTTTT. This sequence joins TRBV20-1 and TRBJ2-2, with 8 bases fitting TRBD2. CDR1 DFQATT and CDR2 SNEGSKA come from the germline V gene (reference sequence). The CDR3 is 18 amino acids. V lost 0 bases to trimming and J lost 4 bases; unmatched junction nucleotides: 13.

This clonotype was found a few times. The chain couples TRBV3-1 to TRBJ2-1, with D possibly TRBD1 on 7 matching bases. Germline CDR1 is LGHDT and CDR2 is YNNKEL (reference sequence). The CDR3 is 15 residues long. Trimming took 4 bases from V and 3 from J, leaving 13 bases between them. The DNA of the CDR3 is TGTGCCAGCAGCCCACGACAGGGAGGCTACAATGAGCAGTTCTTC. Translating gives CASSPRQGGYNEQFF.